This is a list of T cell receptor beta chains from one sample in a study of cytomegalovirus exposure and HLA in healthy donors. Data came from immunoSEQ multiplex PCR; TCRdb stores just in-frame clones and leaves some out. This repertoire shows under 200,000 clones, roughly an eighth found once; its top ten account for less than 8.5%. Sequenced sample: PBMCs. Receptors were obtained from a man in his forties or fifties in good health and CMV-seropositive. Each CDR3 is given with its conserved first and last residue. The D gene is left open where the match is weak. Some rows have no size entry. The others give once, few or many, or a class for an expanded clone.

d_gene	v_gene	abundance	j_gene	CDR3nt	CDR3aa
TRBD1	TRBV2	.	TRBJ2-2	TGTGCCAGCAGGTGGACAGGGGGCGCGGGCGCCGGGGAGCTGTTTTTT	CASRWTGGAGAGELFF
.	TRBV5-6	few	TRBJ1-5	TGTGCCAGCAGCTTGGGACAGTTTAATCAGCCCCAGCATTTT	CASSLGQFNQPQHF
.	TRBV19	few	TRBJ2-4	TGTGCCAGTAGTGACACAATAGTAGCCAAAAACATTCAGTACTTC	CASSDTIVAKNIQYF
.	TRBV4-2	few	TRBJ2-1	TGTGCCAGCAGCCAGCGGGATCCCACCAATGAGCAGTTCTTC	CASSQRDPTNEQFF
.	TRBV29-1	few	TRBJ1-3	TGCAGCGTTGCTGACAGCTCTGGAAACACCATATATTTT	CSVADSSGNTIYF
.	TRBV28	few	TRBJ1-2	TGTGCCAGCAGTTTCAACTGGAGGGGTGGCTACACCTTC	CASSFNWRGGYTF
.	TRBV5-1	.	TRBJ1-1	TGCGCCAGCAGCTTGGACGCAGTCATGAACACTGAAGCTTTCTTT	CASSLDAVMNTEAFF
.	TRBV28	.	TRBJ2-3	TGTGCCACAGGCAGGGTCTCAGATACGCAGTATTTT	CATGRVSDTQYF
TRBD1	TRBV19	.	TRBJ2-2	TGTGCCAGTAGTATCCAGAAGGGACAGGGGACCACCGGGGAGCTGTTTTTT	CASSIQKGQGTTGELFF
.	TRBV7-9	few	TRBJ1-6	TGTGCCAGCAGCTCGCGGAGCGGGGACGGGCCACCCCTCCACTTT	CASSSRSGDGPPLHF
TRBD1	TRBV5-5	few	TRBJ1-6	TGTGCCAGCAGCTTGACAGGGGATGATTCACCCCTCCACTTT	CASSLTGDDSPLHF
TRBD1	TRBV2	few	TRBJ1-5	TGTGCCAGCAGCCCAGGACAGGGGTATCAGCCCCAGCATTTT	CASSPGQGYQPQHF
.	TRBV5-1	few	TRBJ2-1	TGCGCCAGCAGCGTACCGAGGGATGAGCAGTTCTTC	CASSVPRDEQFF
TRBD1	TRBV6-5	few	TRBJ1-5	TGTGCCAGCAGTTACGGACAGGGGGCAAATCAGCCCCAGCATTTT	CASSYGQGANQPQHF
TRBD1	TRBV5-6	.	TRBJ2-7	TGTGCCAGCAGCTCGACAGGGTTTTACGAGCAGTACTTC	CASSSTGFYEQYF
TRBD1	TRBV5-1	.	TRBJ2-5	TGCGCCAGCAGCTTGGCTGGGACAGGGCTAGAGACCCAGTACTTC	CASSLAGTGLETQYF
TRBD2	TRBV9	few	TRBJ2-3	TGTGCCAGCAGCGTCCGGGGGGGCAGTGCAGATACGCAGTATTTT	CASSVRGGSADTQYF
TRBD1	TRBV6-5	few	TRBJ2-5	TGTGCCAGCAGTTACTTTGACAGGGTAGAGACCCAGTACTTC	CASSYFDRVETQYF
TRBD1	TRBV19	.	TRBJ1-4	TGTGCCAGTAGTCAGGGGGGCACTAATGAAAAACTGTTTTTT	CASSQGGTNEKLFF
.	TRBV15	.	TRBJ1-6	TGTGCCACCAGCAGAGAGGCAGGTGGGAATTCACCCCTCCACTTT	CATSREAGGNSPLHF
.	TRBV9	.	TRBJ2-1	TGTGCCAGCAGCGCCGACAATGAGCAGTTCTTC	CASSADNEQFF
.	TRBV15	.	TRBJ2-5	TGTGCCACCAGCAGAGCAGGGACTCAAGAGACCCAGTACTTC	CATSRAGTQETQYF
.	TRBV16	.	TRBJ2-3	TGTGCCAGCAGCCAATCCCGGACATCAGTCACGCAGTATTTT	CASSQSRTSVTQYF
.	TRBV29-1	.	TRBJ1-2	TGCAGCGTTGACAGGGAGGGGATCTATGGCTACACCTTC	CSVDREGIYGYTF
TRBD1	TRBV5-1	.	TRBJ2-5	TGCGCCAGCAGATTGACAGGGGGCCGGGAGACCCAGTACTTC	CASRLTGGRETQYF